Shown below are 8 T cell receptor beta chains from a single sample sequenced in a study of blood T cell repertoires in COVID-19. Clones were read by immunoSEQ multiplex PCR, and TCRdb kept only the in-frame ones, dropping some. The sample shows fewer than 300,000 clones, approximately 91% of them seen only once. The sample was peripheral blood. Receptors originate from a woman in her twenties or thirties with COVID-19, enrolled during active disease.

The gene calls are TRBV5-1 and TRBJ2-2; 9 bases fit TRBD1. V trimming: 7 bases; J trimming: 6 bases; junction bases outside the gene matches: 13. Germline V gene sequence: CDR1 SGHRS, CDR2 YFSETQ. The CDR3 is made up of 16 amino acids. CDR3 DNA sequence: TGCGCCAGCGGGGAGACAGGGGGAAGTGTATCCGGGGAGCTGTTTTTT. Protein sequence: CASGETGGSVSGELFF.

DNA of the CDR3: TGTGCCACCAGCAGAGCCTACTCCTACGAGCAGTACTTC. Protein product: CATSRAYSYEQYF. The V call is TRBV15, the J call TRBJ2-7; no clear D. CDR1 and CDR2 (germline): LNHNV, YYDKDF (reference sequence). The CDR3 totals 13 residues. The V end lost 1 base, the J end lost 0 bases, and 4 bases lay between the germline ends.

The V gene is TRBV19, the J gene TRBJ2-7; no definite D call. V lost 8 bases to trimming and J lost 3 bases, with 14 bases between them. CDR3 length: 13 amino acids. Per the germline V gene, CDR1 is LNHDA and CDR2 is SQIVND (reference sequence). In nucleotides, the CDR3 is TGTGCCAGTTCCGCCGGCAGGAACTACGAGCAGTACTTC. Its protein is CASSAGRNYEQYF.

The chain couples TRBV6-5 to TRBJ2-2, with TRBD1 identical over 11 bases. Germline trimming cut 6 bases from V and 9 bases from J; bases unmatched to any gene: 9. Per the germline V gene, CDR1 is MNHEY and CDR2 is SVGAGI. CDR3 size: 15 residues. CDR3 sequence (DNA): TGTGCCAGCAGCCCAGGACAGGGGGCCTCCAGGGAGCTGTTTTTT. This sequence encodes CASSPGQGASRELFF.

The chain is built from TRBV5-1 and TRBJ2-3, with a weak D call TRBD2 (6 bases). V was cut by 7 bases and J by 5 bases, with 17 bases left in between. CDR1 is SGHRS and CDR2 is YFSETQ in the germline V gene. This CDR3 has 14 amino acids. The CDR3 DNA sequence: TGCGCCAGCTGCCGGGCGGGGCCGATAGATACGCAGTATTTT. It encodes CASCRAGPIDTQYF.

The chain recombines TRBV14 with TRBJ1-1, with D unclear. The CDR3 contains 14 residues. The germline V gene has CDR1 SGHDN and CDR2 FVKESK. V lost 4 bases to trimming and J lost 7 bases, with 16 bases between them. CDR3 in amino acids: CASSRIMGAGEAFF. CDR3 in DNA: TGTGCCAGCAGCCGCATTATGGGCGCGGGTGAAGCTTTCTTT.

V gene TRBV7-3 combines with J gene TRBJ2-7; no clear D. Germline lookup yields CDR1 SGHTA and CDR2 FQGTGA. This CDR3 has 13 amino acids. Between the trimmed V and J ends, which lost 2 bases and 6 bases, there was a span of 11 bases. The CDR3 sequence is CASSLFDGTEQYF. In nucleotides, the CDR3 is TGTGCCAGCAGCTTATTCGATGGCACCGAGCAGTACTTC.

The gene calls are TRBV5-4 and TRBJ2-4; 7 nucleotides align to TRBD2. The CDR3 runs 14 residues. The germline V gene has CDR1 SGHNT and CDR2 YYREEE (reference sequence). Trimming took 5 bases from V and 8 from J; bases not matched to a gene: 10. The CDR3 bases are TGTGCCAGCAGTACGGGACTAAGGTCGGACATTCAGTACTTC. The encoded protein is CASSTGLRSDIQYF.